A selection of T cell receptor beta chains follows, all from one sample in a study of tissue T cells after allogeneic stem cell transplantation. Profiled with immunoSEQ multiplex PCR; TCRdb holds only in-frame clones, not every one. The sample carries about 28,000 clones, 85% to 90% recorded once. The sample consisted of blood, taken before transplantation. Receptor source: a woman aged 18-49 years who later had graft-versus-host disease after an allogeneic stem cell transplant. Both conserved end residues are part of each CDR3. Fields, in order: V gene, J gene, D gene, clone size, CDR3 DNA, CDR3 protein. D genes are given only for firm matches. The size entry is marked missing in some rows and otherwise reads once, few, many or a size class.

v_call: TRBV29-1; j_call: TRBJ2-7; d_call: TRBD2; clone_size: NA; cdr3_nt: TGCAGCGTCCTAAAACACCCGGAGACTAGCGGGTTAGGGGCCGAGCAGTACTTC; cdr3_aa: CSVLKHPETSGLGAEQYF
v_call: TRBV20-1; j_call: TRBJ2-1; d_call: NA; clone_size: NA; cdr3_nt: TGCAGTGCTAGTAACGCTGGGGCCGATTACTCTGAGCAGTTCTTC; cdr3_aa: CSASNAGADYSEQFF
v_call: TRBV19; j_call: TRBJ1-1; d_call: NA; clone_size: few; cdr3_nt: TGTGCCTGTAGGCGTACGGAGGGGATTATTGGAGCTTTCTTT; cdr3_aa: CACRRTEGIIGAFF
v_call: TRBV5-1; j_call: TRBJ2-2; d_call: TRBD1; clone_size: NA; cdr3_nt: TGCGCCAGCACCGGACAGGGCATGAGGACCGGGGAGCTGTTTTTT; cdr3_aa: CASTGQGMRTGELFF
v_call: TRBV9; j_call: TRBJ1-4; d_call: NA; clone_size: NA; cdr3_nt: TGTGCCAGCAGCGTAGGGGCAGATGCCGAAAAACTGTTTTTT; cdr3_aa: CASSVGADAEKLFF
v_call: TRBV5-1; j_call: TRBJ2-3; d_call: NA; clone_size: NA; cdr3_nt: TGCGCCAGCAGCTTCAGTCCGCGGGATACGCAGTATTTT; cdr3_aa: CASSFSPRDTQYF
v_call: TRBV4-3; j_call: TRBJ2-7; d_call: NA; clone_size: NA; cdr3_nt: TGCGCCAGCAGCCAAGATCCCTCACTAGGGGTTGACGAGCAGTACTTC; cdr3_aa: CASSQDPSLGVDEQYF
v_call: TRBV5-1; j_call: TRBJ2-5; d_call: NA; clone_size: NA; cdr3_nt: TGCGCCAGCAGGCCGCCGGGAACCCAAGAGACCCAGTACTTC; cdr3_aa: CASRPPGTQETQYF
v_call: TRBV25-1; j_call: TRBJ2-1; d_call: NA; clone_size: NA; cdr3_nt: TGTGCCAGCAGTGAGGCGGAGGGGGGTTACAATGAGCAGTTCTTC; cdr3_aa: CASSEAEGGYNEQFF
v_call: TRBV3-1/TRBV3-2; j_call: TRBJ2-7; d_call: NA; clone_size: once; cdr3_nt: TGTGCCAGCAGCCGGCAGGGGGGAGTGTACGAGCAGTACTTC; cdr3_aa: CASSRQGGVYEQYF
v_call: TRBV6-5; j_call: TRBJ1-2; d_call: NA; clone_size: NA; cdr3_nt: TGTGCCAGCAGTTACTCGAGGTGGTTAGCGGAAGGCTACACCTTC; cdr3_aa: CASSYSRWLAEGYTF
v_call: TRBV24-1; j_call: TRBJ2-6; d_call: NA; clone_size: NA; cdr3_nt: TGTGCCACCAGTGATGCAGGCTCTGGGGCCAACGTCCTGACTTTC; cdr3_aa: CATSDAGSGANVLTF